The 5 T cell receptor beta chains reported below all come from one sample, sequenced in a study of PD-1 blockade in classical Hodgkin lymphoma. Using immunoSEQ multiplex PCR, the repertoire was profiled, and TCRdb retains in-frame clones only, with some absent. In the table there are 4,000 to 4,500 clones, just under 80% of which are singletons. Brentuximab vedotin exposure varied among the patients, all of whom had relapsed after autologous stem cell transplantation. The specimen comprised peripheral blood mononuclear cells (PBMCs), sampled at baseline. The receptors here all came from a human donor with classical Hodgkin lymphoma.

For the CDR3, the DNA is TGTGCCAGTAGTAAACTAGCGGGAGTAGGCGAGCAGTACTTC. Amino acids: CASSKLAGVGEQYF. This sequence joins TRBV19 and TRBJ2-7, with TRBD2 matching over 11 bases. V lost 4 bases to trimming and J lost 6 bases; unmatched junction nucleotides: 5. This CDR3 region has 14 residues. Germline lookup yields CDR1 LNHDA and CDR2 SQIVND (reference sequence).

This chain connects TRBV28 to TRBJ2-1; D possibly corresponds to TRBD1 (5 bases). CDR1 and CDR2 (germline): MDHEN, SYDVKM. V lost 1 base, J lost 7 bases, and 5 bases lay in between. This CDR3 region has 12 residues. The CDR3 loop is CASSLSGNEQFF. CDR3 DNA sequence: TGTGCCAGCAGTTTATCAGGGAATGAGCAGTTCTTC.

J is TRBJ1-1 and V is TRBV7-9; D possibly corresponds to TRBD1 (6 bases). Germline V gene data show CDR1 as SEHNR and CDR2 as FQNEAQ (reference sequence). V was clipped by 3 bases and J by 8 bases, with 7 bases between them. The CDR3 spans 11 residues. Here the CDR3 reads CASSFGTEAFF. CDR3 sequence (DNA): TGTGCCAGCAGCTTCGGGACAGAAGCTTTCTTT.

This clone qualifies as medium-sized. The chain combines TRBV4-1 with TRBJ2-7; 9 nucleotides agree with TRBD2. CDR1 is MGHRA and CDR2 is YSYEKL in the germline V gene. This CDR3 is built from 16 residues. Trimming at V came to 0 bases and at J to 2 bases, leaving 5 bases not matched to a gene. The CDR3 region is CASSQDSGSFAYEQYF. DNA of the CDR3: TGCGCCAGCAGCCAAGATAGCGGGAGTTTCGCCTACGAGCAGTACTTC.

The chain combines TRBV29-1 with TRBJ2-5; no clear D gene. The V and J ends lost 1 base and 4 bases respectively, with 10 bases between them. Germline CDR1 is SQVTM and CDR2 is ANQGSEA. CDR3 length equals 13 residues. The CDR3 DNA follows: TGCAGCGTTGAAGTGGGGATCGGAGAGACCCAGTACTTC. Translating it yields CSVEVGIGETQYF.